These T cell receptor beta chains were read from a single sample in a study of blood T cell repertoires in COVID-19. Assay: immunoSEQ multiplex PCR; the TCRdb copy retains only in-frame clones and omits some. The sample includes about 170,000 clones, 83% of them seen just once. The sequenced sample was peripheral blood. These TCRs come from a woman older than 75 with acute or convalescent COVID-19. Both conserved end residues are part of each CDR3. D genes are given only for firm matches. The listing skips clone size in some rows; elsewhere it reads once, few, many or a size class.

D gene: TRBD1
clone size: .
J gene: TRBJ1-5
V gene: TRBV30
CDR3 protein: CAWNTGGRQPQHF
CDR3 DNA: TGTGCCTGGAACACAGGGGGAAGACAGCCCCAGCATTTT

D gene: TRBD1
clone size: few
J gene: TRBJ2-4
V gene: TRBV7-2
CDR3 protein: CASSPAGTGSARAKNIQYF
CDR3 DNA: TGTGCCAGCAGCCCCGCCGGGACAGGGAGTGCGCGGGCCAAAAACATTCAGTACTTC

D gene: TRBD1
clone size: .
J gene: TRBJ1-1
V gene: TRBV6-5
CDR3 protein: CASIIGTGSEAFF
CDR3 DNA: TGTGCCAGCATAATTGGGACAGGCAGTGAAGCTTTCTTT

D gene: .
clone size: few
J gene: TRBJ2-3
V gene: TRBV7-2
CDR3 protein: CASSLRLSRRGTDTQYF
CDR3 DNA: TGTGCCAGCAGCTTAAGGTTGTCGCGGCGAGGCACAGATACGCAGTATTTT

D gene: .
clone size: .
J gene: TRBJ2-4
V gene: TRBV19
CDR3 protein: CASTAGLSSTSDKNIQYF
CDR3 DNA: TGTGCCAGTACCGCGGGGCTTTCTTCTACCTCAGACAAAAACATTCAGTACTTC

D gene: .
clone size: few
J gene: TRBJ1-2
V gene: TRBV28
CDR3 protein: CASSFQGKYGYTF
CDR3 DNA: TGTGCCAGCAGTTTTCAGGGAAAGTATGGCTACACCTTC

D gene: TRBD1
clone size: .
J gene: TRBJ2-7
V gene: TRBV6-1
CDR3 protein: CASSDRGLYEQYF
CDR3 DNA: TGTGCCAGCAGTGACAGGGGGCTATACGAGCAGTACTTC

D gene: TRBD2
clone size: .
J gene: TRBJ2-3
V gene: TRBV6-5
CDR3 protein: CASRRTSGGDTQYF
CDR3 DNA: TGTGCCAGCAGGAGGACTAGCGGGGGGGATACGCAGTATTTT

D gene: .
clone size: .
J gene: TRBJ2-3
V gene: TRBV18
CDR3 protein: CASSAGGTDTQYF
CDR3 DNA: TGTGCCAGCTCAGCCGGGGGCACAGATACGCAGTATTTT

D gene: TRBD1
clone size: .
J gene: TRBJ2-2
V gene: TRBV29-1
CDR3 protein: CSVQSGGRAGELFF
CDR3 DNA: TGCAGCGTACAATCAGGGGGCCGGGCCGGGGAGCTGTTTTTT

D gene: TRBD1
clone size: .
J gene: TRBJ1-5
V gene: TRBV20-1
CDR3 protein: CSASETGNIFPQPQHF
CDR3 DNA: TGCAGTGCTAGTGAGACAGGGAATATCTTCCCCCAGCCCCAGCATTTT

D gene: .
clone size: .
J gene: TRBJ2-5
V gene: TRBV5-1
CDR3 protein: CASSPRVTGETQYF
CDR3 DNA: TGCGCCAGCAGCCCCCGGGTTACAGGGGAGACCCAGTACTTC

D gene: TRBD1
clone size: .
J gene: TRBJ1-1
V gene: TRBV5-4
CDR3 protein: CASSWGQGNTEAFF
CDR3 DNA: TGTGCCAGCAGCTGGGGACAGGGGAACACTGAAGCTTTCTTT

D gene: .
clone size: once
J gene: TRBJ2-1
V gene: TRBV9
CDR3 protein: CASSVGGPSNEQFF
CDR3 DNA: TGTGCCAGCAGCGTGGGGGGGCCGAGCAATGAGCAGTTCTTC

D gene: .
clone size: .
J gene: TRBJ1-3
V gene: TRBV5-1
CDR3 protein: CASSLGMGSSGNTIYF
CDR3 DNA: TGCGCCAGCAGCTTGGGGATGGGGAGCTCTGGAAACACCATATATTTT

D gene: TRBD2
clone size: .
J gene: TRBJ2-1
V gene: TRBV7-7
CDR3 protein: CASSPGTSGSDEQFF
CDR3 DNA: TGTGCCAGCAGCCCCGGGACTAGCGGGAGCGATGAGCAGTTCTTC

D gene: .
clone size: .
J gene: TRBJ2-3
V gene: TRBV6-6
CDR3 protein: CASSPPRLSVSTDTQYF
CDR3 DNA: TGTGCCAGCAGTCCCCCTCGGTTGTCCGTCAGCACAGATACGCAGTATTTT

D gene: TRBD1
clone size: .
J gene: TRBJ1-1
V gene: TRBV28
CDR3 protein: CASSTGQGTFF
CDR3 DNA: TGTGCCAGCAGTACGGGACAGGGGACTTTCTTT

D gene: TRBD1
clone size: .
J gene: TRBJ2-3
V gene: TRBV19
CDR3 protein: CASFQTGGTDTQYF
CDR3 DNA: TGTGCCAGTTTTCAGACAGGGGGGACAGATACGCAGTATTTT

D gene: .
clone size: .
J gene: TRBJ1-4
V gene: TRBV4-2
CDR3 protein: CASSQDWGEKLFF
CDR3 DNA: TGTGCCAGCAGCCAAGATTGGGGCGAAAAACTGTTTTTT

D gene: TRBD2
clone size: .
J gene: TRBJ2-5
V gene: TRBV7-2
CDR3 protein: CASSLGLTSGQETQYF
CDR3 DNA: TGTGCCAGCAGCTTAGGGTTGACTAGCGGACAAGAGACCCAGTACTTC

D gene: TRBD1
clone size: many
J gene: TRBJ2-5
V gene: TRBV28
CDR3 protein: CASSSTDRDRETQYF
CDR3 DNA: TGTGCCAGCAGTTCAACCGACAGGGATCGAGAGACCCAGTACTTC

D gene: TRBD1
clone size: once
J gene: TRBJ2-7
V gene: TRBV5-6
CDR3 protein: CASSSDRFSYEQYF
CDR3 DNA: TGTGCCAGCAGCTCGGACAGGTTCTCCTACGAGCAGTACTTC

D gene: TRBD1
clone size: few
J gene: TRBJ1-4
V gene: TRBV7-9
CDR3 protein: CASRAGTGGFHEKLFF
CDR3 DNA: TGTGCCAGCAGGGCAGGGACAGGGGGCTTTCATGAAAAACTGTTTTTT

D gene: TRBD1
clone size: .
J gene: TRBJ1-1
V gene: TRBV5-1
CDR3 protein: CASSLTGGNTEAFF
CDR3 DNA: TGCGCCAGCAGCTTGACAGGGGGGAACACTGAAGCTTTCTTT

D gene: .
clone size: .
J gene: TRBJ2-1
V gene: TRBV29-1
CDR3 protein: CSVERGRRGNEQFF
CDR3 DNA: TGCAGCGTTGAAAGGGGGCGGAGGGGCAATGAGCAGTTCTTC

D gene: TRBD1
clone size: once
J gene: TRBJ1-5
V gene: TRBV10-3
CDR3 protein: CAISESGQGNQPQHF
CDR3 DNA: TGTGCCATCAGTGAGTCGGGACAGGGAAATCAGCCCCAGCATTTT

D gene: TRBD1
clone size: .
J gene: TRBJ2-2
V gene: TRBV7-3
CDR3 protein: CASSRGTGNTGELFF
CDR3 DNA: TGTGCCAGCAGCCGAGGGACAGGGAACACCGGGGAGCTGTTTTTT

D gene: .
clone size: .
J gene: TRBJ1-1
V gene: TRBV19
CDR3 protein: CASRFSWSDTEAFF
CDR3 DNA: TGTGCCAGTAGATTTAGTTGGTCGGACACTGAAGCTTTCTTT

D gene: TRBD1
clone size: .
J gene: TRBJ1-2
V gene: TRBV28
CDR3 protein: CASSTQGAGGYTF
CDR3 DNA: TGTGCCAGCAGTACCCAGGGGGCAGGTGGCTACACCTTC

D gene: .
clone size: .
J gene: TRBJ2-2
V gene: TRBV4-1
CDR3 protein: CASSLRLGELFF
CDR3 DNA: TGCGCCAGCAGCCTCCGACTCGGGGAGCTGTTTTTT

D gene: .
clone size: once
J gene: TRBJ2-6
V gene: TRBV5-4
CDR3 protein: CASSLKGVSGANVLTF
CDR3 DNA: TGTGCCAGCAGCCTTAAAGGGGTCTCTGGGGCCAACGTCCTGACTTTC

D gene: .
clone size: .
J gene: TRBJ1-5
V gene: TRBV6-2/TRBV6-3
CDR3 protein: CASSYLINQPQHF
CDR3 DNA: TGTGCCAGCAGTTACTTAATCAATCAGCCCCAGCATTTT

D gene: .
clone size: .
J gene: TRBJ1-1
V gene: TRBV19
CDR3 protein: CASSIGQPNTEAFF
CDR3 DNA: TGTGCCAGTAGTATTGGACAGCCGAACACTGAAGCTTTCTTT

D gene: .
clone size: .
J gene: TRBJ1-1
V gene: TRBV28
CDR3 protein: CASSGPIMNTEAFF
CDR3 DNA: TGTGCCAGCAGCGGTCCGATCATGAACACTGAAGCTTTCTTT

D gene: TRBD2
clone size: few
J gene: TRBJ2-2
V gene: TRBV7-3
CDR3 protein: CASSPPSGGENTGELFF
CDR3 DNA: TGTGCCAGCAGCCCCCCTAGCGGGGGGGAGAACACCGGGGAGCTGTTTTTT

D gene: .
clone size: .
J gene: TRBJ1-1
V gene: TRBV19
CDR3 protein: CASSRQSGGRTEAFF
CDR3 DNA: TGTGCCAGTAGTCGGCAAAGCGGGGGTCGCACTGAAGCTTTCTTT

D gene: TRBD1
clone size: .
J gene: TRBJ1-1
V gene: TRBV30
CDR3 protein: CAWRLTGTGETEAFF
CDR3 DNA: TGTGCCTGGAGGCTAACCGGGACAGGGGAAACTGAAGCTTTCTTT

D gene: .
clone size: .
J gene: TRBJ1-5
V gene: TRBV20-1
CDR3 protein: CSASSLFADSNQPQHF
CDR3 DNA: TGCAGTGCTAGTTCTCTTTTTGCAGATAGCAATCAGCCCCAGCATTTT

D gene: TRBD2
clone size: few
J gene: TRBJ2-2
V gene: TRBV5-1
CDR3 protein: CASSWSGRSTTGELFF
CDR3 DNA: TGCGCCAGCAGCTGGAGCGGGAGATCGACCACCGGGGAGCTGTTTTTT

D gene: TRBD1
clone size: .
J gene: TRBJ2-1
V gene: TRBV6-5
CDR3 protein: CASSADRDRGNEQFF
CDR3 DNA: TGTGCCAGCAGCGCCGACCGGGACAGGGGCAATGAGCAGTTCTTC

D gene: .
clone size: .
J gene: TRBJ2-2
V gene: TRBV5-4
CDR3 protein: CASSFDRTNTGELFF
CDR3 DNA: TGTGCCAGCAGCTTCGACAGGACGAACACCGGGGAGCTGTTTTTT

D gene: .
clone size: .
J gene: TRBJ2-5
V gene: TRBV19
CDR3 protein: CASQDISQETQYF
CDR3 DNA: TGTGCCAGTCAGGACATCAGTCAAGAGACCCAGTACTTC

D gene: TRBD1
clone size: .
J gene: TRBJ1-1
V gene: TRBV7-9
CDR3 protein: CASTWGQVNTEAFF
CDR3 DNA: TGTGCCAGCACTTGGGGACAGGTGAACACTGAAGCTTTCTTT

D gene: .
clone size: .
J gene: TRBJ2-6
V gene: TRBV3-1/TRBV3-2
CDR3 protein: CASRRTDPVGANVLTF
CDR3 DNA: TGTGCCAGCAGAAGAACAGATCCGGTTGGGGCCAACGTCCTGACTTTC

D gene: TRBD1
clone size: .
J gene: TRBJ2-1
V gene: TRBV5-1
CDR3 protein: CASNRDRSSYNEQFF
CDR3 DNA: TGCGCCAGCAACAGGGACAGGAGCTCCTACAATGAGCAGTTCTTC

D gene: .
clone size: .
J gene: TRBJ2-1
V gene: TRBV5-8
CDR3 protein: CASSLLGVYNEQFF
CDR3 DNA: TGTGCCAGCAGCCTACTCGGAGTCTACAATGAGCAGTTCTTC

D gene: .
clone size: .
J gene: TRBJ2-3
V gene: TRBV18
CDR3 protein: CASSGRTDTQYF
CDR3 DNA: TGTGCCAGCTCTGGTCGGACAGATACGCAGTATTTT

D gene: .
clone size: .
J gene: TRBJ2-7
V gene: TRBV7-2
CDR3 protein: CASSLELASRAYEQYF
CDR3 DNA: TGTGCCAGCAGCTTAGAGTTGGCTAGCCGAGCCTACGAGCAGTACTTC

D gene: .
clone size: .
J gene: TRBJ1-6
V gene: TRBV4-3
CDR3 protein: CASSQDWRQSSSPLHF
CDR3 DNA: TGCGCCAGCAGCCAAGATTGGAGACAGTCTTCTTCACCCCTCCACTTT

D gene: .
clone size: .
J gene: TRBJ2-7
V gene: TRBV6-5
CDR3 protein: CASSYEGRGWYEQYF
CDR3 DNA: TGTGCCAGCAGTTACGAAGGCAGGGGTTGGTACGAGCAGTACTTC

D gene: .
clone size: .
J gene: TRBJ1-6
V gene: TRBV24-1
CDR3 protein: CAVHRESRRNSPLHF
CDR3 DNA: TGTGCCGTTCACAGGGAGTCTCGCCGTAATTCACCCCTCCACTTT

D gene: .
clone size: .
J gene: TRBJ2-7
V gene: TRBV3-1/TRBV3-2
CDR3 protein: CASSQWPYEQYF
CDR3 DNA: TGTGCCAGCAGCCAATGGCCCTACGAGCAGTACTTC